This T cell receptor beta chain was captured in a study of T cell responses to AZD1222 COVID-19 vaccine. Study background: Second-dose schedules of about 4 or about 12 weeks were combined. Study outcomes and limitations: Targeting of unmutated variant regions was reportedly seen in nearly half of spike-specific TCRs.

Notes on this clone: What it binds is unknown.

The J segment lost 5 bases and the V segment lost 5 bases, leaving 6 bases of the junction unmatched. Per germline, CDR1 LGHNT and CDR2 FRNRAP. CDR3 size: 14 residues. Sequencing used immunoSEQ multiplex PCR; TCRdb keeps in-frame clones, though not all of them. The sample lists more than 85,000 clones, 65% to 90% occurring once. The receptor's source is an adult in good health. The sequencing here drew on peripheral blood, taken on day 0 of AZD1222 vaccination. The rearrangement links TRBV12-5 to TRBJ2-7, with 10 bases aligning to TRBD1. This CDR3 reads CASGGIDRGHEQYF. CDR3 DNA sequence: TGTGCTAGTGGTGGGATTGACAGGGGGCACGAGCAGTACTTC.